This T cell receptor beta chain was sequenced during a study of blood T cells in healthy people across ages. Study-wide results and caveats: With unsorted PBMCs, a conclusive comparison of naive versus antigen-experienced cells was not possible. Age showed a roughly linear inverse relationship with TCR beta diversity per million T cells. Naive T cell percentage by flow cytometry tracked strongly with beta diversity.

CDR3 length: 13 residues. Germline V gene sequence: CDR1 SEHNR, CDR2 FQNEAQ (reference sequence). Alongside a J-beta primer mix, a sample-barcoded 5' primer served in a second PCR lasting roughly 6 to 11 cycles. TCRdb reanalysed the 5' RACE reads using MiXCR and keeps one entry per CDR3 protein. The repertoire consists of more than 650,000 distinct CDR3 sequences, with approximately 24% occurring once and the leading ten covering around 3%. Note on this clonotype: Its antigen remains unidentified. The junction departs from germline at one end; a sequencing error may be responsible.

These data were also reused for a study on T cells of mothers and their children.

The chain carries TRBV7-9 and TRBJ1-1; D may be TRBD1 (5 bases). The source material was blood. The source of this sequence is a boy between 10 and 17 years old in good health. In nucleotides, the CDR3 is TGTGCCAGCAGCTTCGGACAAAACACTGAAGCTCTCTTT. Translated: CASSFGQNTEALF.